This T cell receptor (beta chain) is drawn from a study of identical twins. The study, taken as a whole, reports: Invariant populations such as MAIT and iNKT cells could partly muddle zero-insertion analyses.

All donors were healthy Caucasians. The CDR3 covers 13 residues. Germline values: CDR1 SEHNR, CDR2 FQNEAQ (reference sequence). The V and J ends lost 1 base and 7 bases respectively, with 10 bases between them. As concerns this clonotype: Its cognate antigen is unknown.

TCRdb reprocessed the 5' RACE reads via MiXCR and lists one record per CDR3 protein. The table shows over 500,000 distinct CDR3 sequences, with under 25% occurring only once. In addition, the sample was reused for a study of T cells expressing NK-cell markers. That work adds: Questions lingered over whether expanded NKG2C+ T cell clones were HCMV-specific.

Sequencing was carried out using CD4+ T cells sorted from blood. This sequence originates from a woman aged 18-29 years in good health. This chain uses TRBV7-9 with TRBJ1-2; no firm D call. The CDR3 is CASSLVFTSGYTF. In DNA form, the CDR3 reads TGTGCCAGCAGCTTAGTCTTCACGTCTGGCTACACCTTC.